The 31 T cell receptor beta chains presented below share a single source sample, sequenced in a study of control samples from healthy donors and cancer patients. Produced via immunoSEQ multiplex PCR; TCRdb's table is partial and in-frame only. The sample holds 150,000 to 200,000 clones; around 90% are singletons and the top ten take roughly 1.5%. The sample consisted of blood. All receptors come from a woman aged 45-65 years in good health.

The chain is built from TRBV6-6 and TRBJ1-2, with a tentative D call TRBD1 (6 bases). Germline V gives CDR1 MNHNY, CDR2 SVGAGI (reference sequence). V was trimmed by 6 bases and J by 2 bases, leaving 10 bases between them. CDR3 length equals 13 residues. This chain's CDR3 is CASRQGLNYGYTF. In nucleotides, the CDR3 is TGTGCCAGCAGACAGGGTCTGAACTATGGCTACACCTTC.

The chain has TRBV4-3 and TRBJ2-7; the D gene is possibly TRBD1 (5 bases). Trimming stripped 4 bases from V and 1 base from J, with 11 bases between. The CDR3 totals 14 residues. In germline, CDR1 is LGHNA, CDR2 YSLEER. CDR3 bases: TGCGCCAGCAGCCCAACGACAGATTCCTACGAGCAGTACTTC. This codes for CASSPTTDSYEQYF.

This clone was seen a few times. This chain uses TRBV3-1 (or the pseudogene TRBV3-2) with TRBJ1-1; D call uncertain. The CDR3 has 15 amino acids. The germline V gene encodes CDR1 LGHDT and CDR2 YNNKEL (reference sequence). The germline V and J ends were trimmed by 4 bases and 10 bases, with 22 bases remaining between them. This chain's CDR3 is CASSPHGRKGTRAFF. The CDR3, as DNA: TGTGCCAGCAGCCCACATGGACGGAAGGGAACGAGAGCTTTCTTT.

V is TRBV5-1 and J is TRBJ2-7; D is uncertain. The CDR3 spans 13 residues. V lost 1 base to trimming and J lost 0 bases, with 5 bases between them. CDR1 is SGHRS and CDR2 is YFSETQ in the germline V gene. The CDR3 spells CASSLSNSYEQYF. The CDR3 DNA reads TGCGCCAGCAGCTTGAGTAACTCCTACGAGCAGTACTTC.

In regard to this clone: Distinct nucleotide sequences in the sample also encode this CDR3. This CDR3 reads CSAGTGASYEQYF. The CDR3 nucleotides are TGCAGCGCAGGAACCGGGGCCAGCTACGAGCAGTACTTC. V usage is TRBV29-1 and J usage is TRBJ2-7; either TRBD1 or TRBD2 may supply D (5 bases each). Germline values: CDR1 SQVTM, CDR2 ANQGSEA. The CDR3 consists of 13 residues. Trimming left V 7 bases short and J 3 bases short, with 16 bases between.

V usage is TRBV3-1 (or the pseudogene TRBV3-2) and J usage is TRBJ2-7; D is ambiguous. The CDR3 extends over 10 amino acids. The V gene's germline CDR1 is LGHDT and CDR2 YNNKEL (reference sequence). V dropped 1 base and J dropped 6 bases, with 1 base sitting between them. DNA for the CDR3: TGTGCCAGCAGCCAAGGCGAGCAGTACTTC. It specifies CASSQGEQYF.

The V and J genes are TRBV5-1 and TRBJ1-3; 8 bases are shared with TRBD1. The CDR3 is 13 amino acids. V was clipped by 0 bases and J by 11 bases; unmatched bases: 4. The V gene's germline CDR1 is SGHRS and CDR2 YFSETQ. The CDR3 region has the DNA TGCGCCAGCAGCTTGGCTCAGGGGGCACCCATATATTTT. This translates into CASSLAQGAPIYF.

The chain is built from TRBV4-3 and TRBJ2-7; D ambiguous. This CDR3 comprises 13 residues. Germline V gives CDR1 LGHNA, CDR2 YSLEER. V lost 0 bases and J 10 bases, leaving 13 bases between the germline ends. DNA of the CDR3: TGCGCCAGCAGCCAAGATCAATCGGCTCTTCAGTACTTC. Translating it yields CASSQDQSALQYF.

This clone appeared once. The rearrangement uses TRBV5-1 and TRBJ2-5; D possibly corresponds to TRBD2 (5 bases). Deletions cut 6 bases from V and 0 bases from J, with 15 bases between. The CDR3 is 15 residues long. Germline values: CDR1 SGHRS, CDR2 YFSETQ. CDR3 in DNA: TGCGCCAGCACCCCGGGCCCAGCGGACCAAGAGACCCAGTACTTC. Protein: CASTPGPADQETQYF.

The chain combines TRBV18 with TRBJ2-5, with D unclear. Per germline, CDR1 KGHSH and CDR2 LQKENI. Trimming took off 2 bases at V and 4 bases at J, with 17 bases between the two ends. CDR3 length equals 16 residues. As DNA, the CDR3 is TGTGCCAGCTCACCATCGCTGGGCCGGGTTTCAGAGACCCAGTACTTC. Amino acids: CASSPSLGRVSETQYF.

The chain recombines TRBV5-1 with TRBJ1-3, with 9 bases fitting TRBD1. CDR1 and CDR2 (germline): SGHRS, YFSETQ. V shed 3 bases, J shed 0 bases, and the junction held 1 base outside the gene matches. The CDR3 spans 15 residues. The CDR3 DNA is TGCGCCAGCAGCTCGGGACAGGGCTCTGGAAACACCATATATTTT. As protein: CASSSGQGSGNTIYF.

The chain employs TRBV5-1 and TRBJ2-3; D is unresolved. The CDR3 has 14 residues. Germline V CDR1 and CDR2: SGHRS, YFSETQ. V lost 0 bases, J lost 2 bases, and 7 bases lay in between. CDR3 amino acids: CASSLVDHTDTQYF. The CDR3 nucleotides read TGCGCCAGCAGCTTGGTGGATCACACAGATACGCAGTATTTT. The full variable domain, in which reference TRBV5-1 and TRBJ2-3 provide the parts outside the CDR3, is KAGVTQTPRYLIKTRGQQVTLSCSPISGHRSVSWYQQTPGQGLQFLFEYFSETQRNKGNFPGRFSGRQFSNSRSEMNVSTLELGDSALYLCASSLVDHTDTQYFGPGTRLTVL.

The genes are TRBV4-3 and TRBJ1-5; 7 bases fit TRBD1. Germline lookup yields CDR1 LGHNA and CDR2 YSLEER. Losses at the gene ends were 0 bases for V and 3 bases for J; bases not matched to a gene: 5. There are 16 residues in the CDR3. Here the CDR3 DNA reads TGCGCCAGCAGCCAAGAGGCAGGGGGATTCAATCAGCCCCAGCATTTT. Its translation: CASSQEAGGFNQPQHF.

J is TRBJ2-3 and V is TRBV5-1; TRBD2 agrees at 8 bases. Germline-derived CDR1 and CDR2 are SGHRS and YFSETQ. Trimming removed 0 bases from V and 1 base from J; junction bases left unmatched: 7. The CDR3 extends over 17 amino acids. The CDR3 region is CASSLALAAGGTDTQYF. The CDR3, as DNA: TGCGCCAGCAGCTTGGCCCTCGCAGCGGGGGGCACAGATACGCAGTATTTT.

The chain combines TRBV27 with TRBJ1-5; 9 bases map to TRBD1. This CDR3 is built from 15 residues. CDR1 and CDR2 from the germline V gene are MNHEY and SMNVEV (reference sequence). Unmatched junction bases numbered 7, after V lost 5 bases and J lost 5 bases. Written as DNA, the CDR3 is TGTGCCAGCAGTCCGGACAGGGGAGGACATCAGCCCCAGCATTTT. Translating it yields CASSPDRGGHQPQHF.

In this sample, this clone turned up once. The chain employs TRBV6-5 and TRBJ2-7; D ambiguous. The germline V gene encodes CDR1 MNHEY and CDR2 SVGAGI. Deletions cut 1 base from V and 2 bases from J, with 6 bases between. This CDR3 has 13 residues. As DNA, the CDR3 is TGTGCCAGCAGTTACTATGCAGCCTACGAGCAGTACTTC. As protein: CASSYYAAYEQYF.

This sequence joins TRBV7-6 and TRBJ2-3; weak D call: TRBD2 (6 bases). V was shortened by 2 bases and J by 4 bases, with 13 bases between the two germline ends. The germline V gene has CDR1 SGHVS and CDR2 FNYEAQ. The CDR3 consists of 15 residues. The CDR3 DNA is TGTGCCAGCAGCTTACACCCTAGCGCTGCAGATACGCAGTATTTT. This encodes CASSLHPSAADTQYF.

V gene TRBV14 combines with J gene TRBJ2-7; the match to TRBD1 covers 8 bases. The trim removed 1 base at V and 5 bases at J, leaving 4 bases unmatched. Germline assignment: CDR1 SGHDN and CDR2 FVKESK. The CDR3 consists of 14 residues. DNA of the CDR3: TGTGCCAGCAGCCAAGCCAGGGGGCCCCACGAGCAGTACTTC. It specifies CASSQARGPHEQYF.

The J gene is TRBJ2-2, the V gene TRBV9; 8 bases match TRBD1. Germline-derived CDR1 and CDR2 are SGDLS and YYNGEE. CDR3 length: 14 residues. After removal of 5 bases from V and 8 bases from J, the junction contained 8 bases not matched to a gene. CDR3 in DNA: TGTGCCAGCAGTTCACAGGGGGGCGTGGGGGAGCTGTTTTTT. Protein: CASSSQGGVGELFF.

About this clone itself: At one end the junction does not follow the germline gene, possibly because of a read error. The gene calls are TRBV7-7 and TRBJ2-7, with D possibly matching TRBD2 (5 bases). Germline-derived CDR1 and CDR2 are SSHAT and FNYEAQ (reference sequence). CDR3 length: 13 amino acids. The CDR3 reads CASSIERGSGQYF. The CDR3 DNA sequence: TGTGCTAGCAGCATAGAACGGGGTTCGGGGCAGTACTTC.

The V gene is TRBV19, the J gene TRBJ2-1; TRBD1 matches 9 bases. Germline assignment: CDR1 LNHDA and CDR2 SQIVND (reference sequence). The CDR3 contains 16 residues. V shed 1 base, J shed 4 bases, and the junction held 5 bases outside the gene matches. The CDR3 region has the DNA TGTGCCAGTAGTATAGGCCGGGACAGGGTTTACAATGAGCAGTTCTTC. This encodes CASSIGRDRVYNEQFF.

V and J are TRBV5-8 and TRBJ2-5; 8 bases are shared with TRBD1. J was trimmed by 2 bases and V by 3 bases; bases with no gene match: 9. Germline CDR1 SGHTS, CDR2 YDEGEE. The CDR3 contains 16 residues. CDR3 sequence (DNA): TGTGCCAGCAGCTGGGGACAGGCCTCTGTTCAAGAGACCCAGTACTTC. Amino acids: CASSWGQASVQETQYF.

This clone is a singleton in its sample. This sequence joins TRBV14 and TRBJ1-1; D is possibly TRBD1 (5 bases). This CDR3 region has 15 residues. V shed 4 bases and J shed 0 bases, with 12 bases lying between them. Germline CDR1 is SGHDN and CDR2 is FVKESK. This CDR3 reads CASSRVGLLNTEAFF. CDR3 coding DNA: TGTGCCAGCAGCCGGGTGGGGCTCCTGAACACTGAAGCTTTCTTT.

The CDR3 protein is CASSFGTGRSYEQYF. CDR3 DNA sequence: TGTGCCAGCAGCTTCGGGACAGGGCGCTCCTACGAGCAGTACTTC. The chain uses TRBV11-3 and TRBJ2-7; 9 nucleotides align to TRBD1. This CDR3 has 15 amino acids. The germline V gene has CDR1 SGHNT and CDR2 YENEEA. Unmatched junction bases numbered 3, after V lost 3 bases and J lost 0 bases.

This clone was counted a single time. The chain carries TRBV9 and TRBJ2-7; TRBD1 matches 9 bases. The V segment lost 0 bases and the J segment 2 bases; nucleotides outside the gene matches: 6. The CDR3 length is 16 residues. The germline CDR1 and CDR2 sequences are SGDLS and YYNGEE. This CDR3 is CASSVGQGGQPYEQYF. As DNA, the CDR3 is TGTGCCAGCAGCGTAGGACAGGGGGGACAACCCTACGAGCAGTACTTC.

This chain joins TRBV6-6 and TRBJ1-2; 7 nucleotides line up with TRBD1. V was clipped by 5 bases and J by 0 bases; unmatched bases: 12. The CDR3 spans 17 residues. Germline CDR1 MNHNY, CDR2 SVGAGI (reference sequence). CDR3 sequence reads: CASSPSFGQAANYGYTF. CDR3 DNA: TGTGCCAGCAGTCCCTCATTTGGACAGGCTGCTAACTATGGCTACACCTTC.

The chain joins TRBV19 to TRBJ1-1; unclear D gene. Trimming took 3 bases from V and 11 from J, leaving 16 bases between them. CDR1 LNHDA and CDR2 SQIVND come from the germline V gene (reference sequence). The CDR3 consists of 13 residues. The CDR3 DNA is TGTGCCAGTAGTATCCCTCGTTTCTCGTCGGCTTTCTTT. The encoded protein is CASSIPRFSSAFF.

The rearrangement links TRBV7-2 to TRBJ2-2; 7 bases are shared with TRBD2. J lost 1 base, V lost 2 bases, and 10 bases had no gene match. The CDR3 runs to 18 residues. Germline lookup yields CDR1 SGHTA and CDR2 FQGNSA. The CDR3 sequence: CASSLKATGGLNTGELFF. CDR3 nucleotide sequence: TGTGCCAGCAGCTTAAAAGCAACGGGGGGACTGAACACCGGGGAGCTGTTTTTT.

The V and J genes are TRBV4-3 and TRBJ1-1, with D possibly matching TRBD1 (6 bases). The CDR3 totals 13 residues. Germline values: CDR1 LGHNA, CDR2 YSLEER. The V end was cut by 3 bases, the J end by 1 base, with 6 bases between. DNA of the CDR3: TGCGCCAGCAGCCAGACAGGGAACACTGAAGCTTTCTTT. Protein: CASSQTGNTEAFF.

This clone was seen once. The CDR3 bases are TGTGCCAGTAGTATAGGAAGAGTGGGGGCGGTGAGCACTGAAGCTTTCTTT. It is translated as CASSIGRVGAVSTEAFF. This rearrangement joins TRBV19 to TRBJ1-1, with TRBD1 as a possible D gene (6 bases). Germline V lookup: CDR1 LNHDA, CDR2 SQIVND (reference sequence). The CDR3 extends over 17 amino acids. With 1 base removed from V and 4 bases from J, the gap between germline ends came to 19 bases.

The chain is built from TRBV30 and TRBJ1-6; D perhaps matches TRBD1 (5 bases). This CDR3 spans 12 amino acids. CDR1 and CDR2 from the germline V gene are GTSNPN and SVGIG (reference sequence). The V end lost 7 bases, the J end lost 10 bases, and 14 bases lay between the germline ends. The CDR3 loop is CASGAVKSPLHF. CDR3 bases: TGTGCCTCTGGGGCAGTTAAATCACCCCTCCACTTT.